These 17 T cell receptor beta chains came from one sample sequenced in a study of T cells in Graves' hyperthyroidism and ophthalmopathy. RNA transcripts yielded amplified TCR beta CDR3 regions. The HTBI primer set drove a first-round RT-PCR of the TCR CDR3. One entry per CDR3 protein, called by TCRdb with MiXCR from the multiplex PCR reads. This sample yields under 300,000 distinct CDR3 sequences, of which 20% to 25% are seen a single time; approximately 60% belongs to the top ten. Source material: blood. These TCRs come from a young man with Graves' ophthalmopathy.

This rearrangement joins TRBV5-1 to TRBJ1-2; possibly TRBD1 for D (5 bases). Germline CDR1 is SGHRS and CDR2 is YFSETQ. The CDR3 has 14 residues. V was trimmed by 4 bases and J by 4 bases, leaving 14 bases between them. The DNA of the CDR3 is TGCGCCAGCAGCGATTCAGGGACGCGCTATGGCTACACCTTC. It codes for CASSDSGTRYGYTF.

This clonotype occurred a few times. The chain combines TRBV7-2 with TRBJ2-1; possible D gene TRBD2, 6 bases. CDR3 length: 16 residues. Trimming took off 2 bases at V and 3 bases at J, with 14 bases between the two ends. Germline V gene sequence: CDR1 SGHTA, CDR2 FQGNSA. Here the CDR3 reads CASSLSASGFYNEQFF. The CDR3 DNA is TGTGCCAGCAGCTTAAGCGCCAGCGGGTTCTACAATGAGCAGTTCTTC.

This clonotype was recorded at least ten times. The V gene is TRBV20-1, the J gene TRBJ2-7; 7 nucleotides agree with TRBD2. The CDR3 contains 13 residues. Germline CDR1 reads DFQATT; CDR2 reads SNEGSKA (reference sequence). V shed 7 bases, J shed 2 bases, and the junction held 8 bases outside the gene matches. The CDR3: CSVPGRAAYEQYF. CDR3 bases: TGCAGTGTCCCTGGGAGGGCTGCCTACGAGCAGTACTTC.

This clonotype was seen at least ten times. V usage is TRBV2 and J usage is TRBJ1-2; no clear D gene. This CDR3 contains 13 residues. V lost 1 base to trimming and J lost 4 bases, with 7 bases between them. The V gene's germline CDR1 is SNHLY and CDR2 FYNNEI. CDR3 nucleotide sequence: TGTGCCAGCAGTGAAGAGGCACCCTATGGCTACACCTTC. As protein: CASSEEAPYGYTF.

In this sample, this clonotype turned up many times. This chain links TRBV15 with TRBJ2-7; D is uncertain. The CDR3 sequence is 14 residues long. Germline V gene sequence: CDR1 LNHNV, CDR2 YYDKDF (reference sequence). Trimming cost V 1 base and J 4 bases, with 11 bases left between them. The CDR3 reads CATSRGRPLYEQYF. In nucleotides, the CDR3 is TGTGCCACCAGCAGAGGACGTCCACTATACGAGCAGTACTTC.

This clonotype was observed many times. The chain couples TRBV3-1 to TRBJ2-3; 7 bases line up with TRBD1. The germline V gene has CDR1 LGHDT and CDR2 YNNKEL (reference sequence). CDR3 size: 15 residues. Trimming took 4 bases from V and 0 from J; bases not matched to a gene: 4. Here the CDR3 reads CASSPTGTSTDTQYF. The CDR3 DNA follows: TGTGCCAGCAGCCCGACAGGGACCAGCACAGATACGCAGTATTTT.

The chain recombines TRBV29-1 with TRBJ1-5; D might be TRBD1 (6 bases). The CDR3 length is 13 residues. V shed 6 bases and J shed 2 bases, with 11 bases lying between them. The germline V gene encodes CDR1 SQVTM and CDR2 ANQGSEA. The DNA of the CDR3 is TGCAGCGTCGGCAGGGGAGGCAATCAGCCCCAGCATTTT. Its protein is CSVGRGGNQPQHF.

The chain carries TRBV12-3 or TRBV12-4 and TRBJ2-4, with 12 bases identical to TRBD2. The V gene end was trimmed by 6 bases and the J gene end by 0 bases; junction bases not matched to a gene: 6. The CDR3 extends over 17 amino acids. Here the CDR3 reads CASSWTSGVLAKNIQYF. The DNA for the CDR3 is TGTGCCAGCAGCTGGACTAGCGGGGTCCTAGCCAAAAACATTCAGTACTTC.

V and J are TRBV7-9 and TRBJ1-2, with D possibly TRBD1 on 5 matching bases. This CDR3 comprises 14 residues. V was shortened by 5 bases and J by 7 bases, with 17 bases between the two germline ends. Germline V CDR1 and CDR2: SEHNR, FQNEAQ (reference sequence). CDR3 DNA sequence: TGTGCCAGCAGCATTCGACGGGGCTTTGGTGGCTACACCTTC. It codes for CASSIRRGFGGYTF.

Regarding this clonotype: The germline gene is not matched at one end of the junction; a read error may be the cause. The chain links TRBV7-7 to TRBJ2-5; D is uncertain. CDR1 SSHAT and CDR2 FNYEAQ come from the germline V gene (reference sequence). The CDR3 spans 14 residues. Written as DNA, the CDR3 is TGTGCTAGCAGCTTAAGTGGTTTTCTAGAGACCCAGTACTTC. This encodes CASSLSGFLETQYF.

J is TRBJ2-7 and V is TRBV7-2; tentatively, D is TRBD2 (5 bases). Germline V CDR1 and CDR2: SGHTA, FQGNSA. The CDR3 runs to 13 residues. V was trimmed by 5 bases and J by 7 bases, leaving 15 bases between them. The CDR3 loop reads CASSRGLMGEQYF. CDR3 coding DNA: TGTGCCAGCAGCCGCGGACTGATGGGGGAGCAGTACTTC.

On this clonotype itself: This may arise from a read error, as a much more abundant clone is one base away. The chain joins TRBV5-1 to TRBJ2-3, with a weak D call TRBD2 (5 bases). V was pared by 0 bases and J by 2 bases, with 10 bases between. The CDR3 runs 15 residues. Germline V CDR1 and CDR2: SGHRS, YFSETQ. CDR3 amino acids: CASSLAAGPTDTQYF. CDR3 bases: TGCGCCAGCAGCTTGGCTGCGGGCCCCACAGATACGCAGTATTTT.

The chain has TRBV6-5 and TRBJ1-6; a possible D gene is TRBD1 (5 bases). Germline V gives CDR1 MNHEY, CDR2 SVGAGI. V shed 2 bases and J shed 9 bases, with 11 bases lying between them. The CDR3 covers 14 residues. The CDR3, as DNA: TGTGCCAGCAGTTACCGGCAGGGAGCTTCACCCCTCCACTTT. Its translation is CASSYRQGASPLHF.

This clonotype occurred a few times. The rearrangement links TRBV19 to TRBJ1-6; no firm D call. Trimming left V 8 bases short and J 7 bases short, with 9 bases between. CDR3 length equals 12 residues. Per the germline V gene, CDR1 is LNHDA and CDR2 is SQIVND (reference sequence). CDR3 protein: CASAFGNSPLHF. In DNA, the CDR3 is TGTGCCAGTGCCTTTGGGAATTCACCCCTCCACTTT.

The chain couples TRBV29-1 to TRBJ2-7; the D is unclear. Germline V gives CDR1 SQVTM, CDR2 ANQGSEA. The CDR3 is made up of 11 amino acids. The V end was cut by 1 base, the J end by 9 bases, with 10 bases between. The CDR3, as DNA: TGCAGCGTTGAAGGTGGAATGGTGCAGTACTTC. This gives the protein CSVEGGMVQYF.

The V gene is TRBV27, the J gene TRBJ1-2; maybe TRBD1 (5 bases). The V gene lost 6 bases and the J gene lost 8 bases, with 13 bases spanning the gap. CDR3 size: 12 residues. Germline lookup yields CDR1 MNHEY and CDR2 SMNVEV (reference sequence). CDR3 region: CASSDTGDGYTF. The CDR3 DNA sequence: TGTGCCAGCAGCGACACCGGGGACGGCTACACCTTC.

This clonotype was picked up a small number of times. This CDR3 is CSASGHLYEQYF. In DNA, the CDR3 is TGCAGTGCTTCGGGTCACCTTTACGAGCAGTACTTC. The genes are TRBV20-1 and TRBJ2-7; D remains ambiguous. CDR3 length: 12 amino acids. Germline V gene data show CDR1 as DFQATT and CDR2 as SNEGSKA (reference sequence). The V end was cut by 5 bases, the J end by 4 bases, with 12 bases between.